Below, one TCR beta chain is given with its context. Its antigen is currently unknown. Gene names follow the mouse nomenclature. The table came from immunoSEQ multiplex PCR; TCRdb's copy has only in-frame clones and leaves some out. Here the sample spans around 2,400 clones, about 66% being singletons. These data belong to a study of tissue T cells after allogeneic stem cell transplantation. Findings and caveats of the study: Motif-based clustering found tissue-specific repertoire signatures shared across patients, though few clones were shared. Anatomically similar tissues had similar TCR repertoires within each patient. Which tissue TCRs were alloreactive or antigen-specific was not determined. Some clones might be persisting host cells. Tissue-detected TCR repertoire was only partly captured by blood and spleen T cells.

The sequenced material came from gut tissue. The sequence was obtained from a female BALB/c mouse in good health. Strain haplotype at MHC: H2-d.

CDR3 residues: CTCSALWGGYAEQFF. The CDR3 bases that were read are TGCACCTGCAGTGCACTCTGGGGGGGCTATGCTGAGCAGTTC. The chain uses TRBV1 and TRBJ2-1; 9 bases fit TRBD2. The sequenced fragment ends 1 residue before the CDR3 boundary, so the rest is inferred from the germline J gene. Trimming at V came to 2 bases and at J to 3 bases, leaving 2 bases not matched to a gene. There are 15 residues in the CDR3. Germline lookup yields CDR1 NSQYPW and CDR2 LRSPGD (reference sequence).